A single sample gave rise to the 21 T cell receptor beta chains below, sequenced in a study of regulatory T cells in long-lasting Graves disease. Time point: persistent/refractory GD, antithyroid drugs over 5 years with positive TRAb. The authors made the TCR library using RNA they extracted from PBMCs. Both iRepertoire HTBI primers and Arm-PCR of CDR3 regions were used to build the TCR beta libraries. MiXCR, run by TCRdb on the multiplex PCR reads, gives a single entry per CDR3 protein. The data hold roughly 400,000 distinct CDR3 sequences, with around 20% observed a single time. The sequences come from peripheral blood mononuclear cells (PBMCs), collected when the disease was refractory, from a patient treated with antithyroid drugs. Every receptor here comes from a female donor with Graves disease.

This clonotype was recorded many times. The chain is built from TRBV27 and TRBJ1-1; 11 positions match TRBD1. After removal of 0 bases from V and 4 bases from J, the junction contained 7 bases not matched to a gene. The length of the CDR3 is 17 residues. CDR1 MNHEY and CDR2 SMNVEV come from the germline V gene (reference sequence). The CDR3 loop is CASSLSRGGTGGTEAFF. Here the CDR3 DNA reads TGTGCCAGCAGTTTATCGAGGGGGGGGACAGGGGGCACTGAAGCTTTCTTT.

This clonotype was counted ten times or more. The chain is built from TRBV20-1 and TRBJ2-7, with 9 bases fitting TRBD1. This CDR3 comprises 15 residues. Germline CDR1 DFQATT, CDR2 SNEGSKA (reference sequence). J was trimmed by 3 bases and V by 3 bases; bases with no gene match: 9. CDR3 bases: TGCAGTGCTAGTGCACCCGGGACAGGGTTCTACGAGCAGTACTTC. Translation: CSASAPGTGFYEQYF.

There are many counts of this clonotype. The rearrangement links TRBV5-5 to TRBJ1-1; D gene ambiguous. The CDR3 is 15 residues long. The germline V gene encodes CDR1 SGHKS and CDR2 YYEKEE (reference sequence). V was clipped by 0 bases and J by 4 bases, with 13 bases between them. CDR3 loop: CASSLGVGLPTEAFF. CDR3 in DNA: TGTGCCAGCAGCTTGGGCGTCGGGTTGCCCACTGAAGCTTTCTTT.

The sample holds many counts of this clonotype. The chain carries TRBV6-1 and TRBJ2-5; 12 bases are shared with TRBD2. The CDR3 totals 15 residues. Germline loops: CDR1 MNHNS, CDR2 SASEGT. V was pared by 5 bases and J by 5 bases, with 6 bases of the junction left unmatched. This CDR3 reads CASSPTSGRLETQYF. The CDR3 nucleotides are TGTGCCAGCAGTCCGACTAGCGGGAGATTGGAGACCCAGTACTTC.

The rearrangement uses TRBV6-2 or TRBV6-3 and TRBJ2-5; either TRBD1 or TRBD2 may fit D (5 bases each). V was pared by 1 base and J by 3 bases, with 9 bases between. CDR3 length equals 14 residues. The germline V gene has CDR1 MNHEY and CDR2 SVGEGT. CDR3 region: CASSYWGRKETQYF. The CDR3 bases are TGTGCCAGCAGTTACTGGGGACGGAAAGAGACCCAGTACTTC.

This clonotype was seen at least ten times. The chain couples TRBV10-1 to TRBJ2-2, with D tentatively TRBD1 (6 bases). This CDR3 is built from 19 residues. Trimming pared 3 bases from V and 0 bases from J, leaving 20 bases between. Germline assignment: CDR1 WNHNN and CDR2 SYGVQD (reference sequence). The CDR3 is CASSDPRLGQTSNTGELFF. The CDR3 coding sequence is TGCGCCAGCAGTGATCCCAGATTGGGACAAACTTCGAACACCGGGGAGCTGTTTTTT.

There are many counts of this clonotype. V gene TRBV20-1 combines with J gene TRBJ1-1; a weak D match, TRBD1 (5 bases). CDR3 length: 14 residues. V was clipped by 6 bases and J by 4 bases, with 18 bases between them. CDR1 DFQATT and CDR2 SNEGSKA come from the germline V gene (reference sequence). The CDR3 nucleotides are TGCAGTGCCCCCCCCCAGGGCGTAGGCACTGAAGCTTTCTTT. It specifies CSAPPQGVGTEAFF.

This clonotype was recorded a few times. The chain carries TRBV7-3 and TRBJ2-7; a weak D match, TRBD1 (6 bases). Trimming took 4 bases from V and 2 from J, leaving 18 bases between them. The CDR3 runs 16 residues. The germline V gene encodes CDR1 SGHTA and CDR2 FQGTGA. CDR3 coding DNA: TGTGCCAGCAGCTCTAACACAGGGAGAAGAACCTACGAGCAGTACTTC. The encoded protein is CASSSNTGRRTYEQYF.

The J gene is TRBJ2-5, the V gene TRBV30, with 9 bases identical to TRBD2. V trimming: 3 bases; J trimming: 1 base; junction bases outside the gene matches: 3. Germline CDR1 GTSNPN, CDR2 SVGIG (reference sequence). The CDR3 has 14 amino acids. Written as DNA, the CDR3 is TGTGCCTGGAGCTATAGCGGGAGCCAAGAGACCCAGTACTTC. This sequence encodes CAWSYSGSQETQYF.

This clonotype was seen many times. This chain uses TRBV28 with TRBJ2-5, with no clear D. Germline-derived CDR1 and CDR2 are MDHEN and SYDVKM. The V and J ends lost 8 bases and 5 bases respectively, with 15 bases between them. The CDR3 extends over 13 amino acids. As DNA, the CDR3 is TGTGCCAGCCCCGGGCCCTTAAAGGAGACCCAGTACTTC. It is translated as CASPGPLKETQYF.

Note on this clonotype: No DNA is shown, since the ends of the CDR3 on it are uncertain; the CDR3 is the one TCRdb lists. The chain recombines TRBV5-1 with TRBJ2-2; the table's D call of TRBD2 was not tested on the DNA. With termini counted, the CDR3 has 16 amino acids. Germline lookup yields CDR1 SGHRS and CDR2 YFSETQ. The CDR3: CASRRLASFGAGELFF.

The V gene is TRBV2, the J gene TRBJ2-1, with 15 bases matching TRBD2. Trimming cost V 5 bases and J 4 bases; bases outside gene matches: 12. There are 19 residues in the CDR3. Germline V gives CDR1 SNHLY, CDR2 FYNNEI. CDR3 in DNA: TGTGCCAGCAGTCGCACCGGGACTAGCGGGAGGTTTTTATACAATGAGCAGTTCTTC. It encodes CASSRTGTSGRFLYNEQFF.

This clonotype was seen many times. The junction differs from germline at one of its ends, possibly a read error. V and J are TRBV12-3 or TRBV12-4 and TRBJ2-2, with 12 bases that match TRBD2. CDR3 size: 16 residues. The CDR3 is CASSLGLAGSTGELFF. The CDR3 bases are TGCGCCAGCAGTCTAGGACTAGCGGGGAGCACCGGGGAGCTGTTTTTT.

This clonotype occurred many times. This chain links TRBV28 with TRBJ2-3, with 7 nucleotides matching TRBD1. With 8 bases clipped from V and 4 bases from J, the junction kept 12 bases outside the gene matches. The CDR3 length is 15 residues. Germline-derived CDR1 and CDR2 are MDHEN and SYDVKM. The DNA for the CDR3 is TGTGCCAGCGGTGAGGGGGCGCAGGTTTCAGATACGCAGTATTTT. Protein product: CASGEGAQVSDTQYF.

This clonotype has at least ten counts. The J gene is TRBJ2-7, the V gene TRBV20-1; TRBD2 agrees at 10 bases. Trimming at V came to 5 bases and at J to 2 bases, leaving 9 bases not matched to a gene. The CDR3 loop spans 15 amino acids. Germline values: CDR1 DFQATT, CDR2 SNEGSKA (reference sequence). CDR3 loop: CSAHRSGLATYEQYF. Written as DNA, the CDR3 is TGCAGTGCTCATCGGTCGGGACTAGCGACCTACGAGCAGTACTTC.

The chain employs TRBV2 and TRBJ2-3, with TRBD1 matching 7 bases. The V segment lost 7 bases and the J segment 3 bases; nucleotides outside the gene matches: 4. This CDR3 region has 13 residues. Germline V gives CDR1 SNHLY, CDR2 FYNNEI. The CDR3 loop is CASKWDSTDTQYF. For the CDR3, the DNA is TGTGCCAGCAAATGGGACAGTACAGATACGCAGTATTTT. Combining the CDR3 with reference TRBV2 and TRBJ2-3 gives the whole variable domain EPEVTQTPSHQVTQMGQEVILRCVPISNHLYFYWYRQILGQKVEFLVSFYNNEISEKSEIFDDQFSVERPDGSNFTLKIRSTKLEDSAMYFCASKWDSTDTQYFGPGTRLTVL.

A few counts support this clonotype. A much larger clone lies a single base off, so this may be a read error. Given the absence of the conserved phenylalanine or tryptophan at the CDR3 end, a read error is likely. The CDR3 spells CASTTDHNYEQYS. The CDR3 nucleotides are TGTGCCAGCACCACGGACCACAACTACGAGCAGTACTCC. The chain joins TRBV27 to TRBJ2-7; no reliable D call. Looked up from germline, CDR1 is MNHEY and CDR2 is SMNVEV (reference sequence). V dropped 7 bases and J dropped 3 bases, with 13 bases sitting between them. This CDR3 has 13 residues.

This clonotype was seen a handful of times. The chain links TRBV13 to TRBJ1-1, with unresolved D. V lost 6 bases to trimming and J lost 1 base, with 6 bases between them. Per the germline V gene, CDR1 is PRHDT and CDR2 is FYEKMQ (reference sequence). The CDR3 is 12 residues long. The CDR3 nucleotides read TGTGCCAGCAGTACAGAGAACACTGAAGCTTTCTTT. Its protein is CASSTENTEAFF. The whole variable domain, filled in from reference TRBV13 and TRBJ1-1, reads AAGVIQSPRHLIKEKRETATLKCYPIPRHDTVYWYQQGPGQDPQFLISFYEKMQSDKGSIPDRFSAQQFSDYHSELNMSSLELGDSALYFCASSTENTEAFFGQGTRLTVV.

In its sample, this clonotype was seen a few times. V gene TRBV9 combines with J gene TRBJ1-1; no firm D call. CDR1 is SGDLS and CDR2 is YYNGEE in the germline V gene. V gave up 4 bases and J gave up 4 bases, with 14 bases separating them. This CDR3 is built from 14 residues. This CDR3 reads CASSLTVSGTEAFF. The CDR3 coding sequence is TGTGCCAGCAGCTTAACAGTTAGTGGCACTGAAGCTTTCTTT.

This sequence joins TRBV12-3 or TRBV12-4 and TRBJ2-3, with TRBD2 matching 10 bases. V trimming: 2 bases; J trimming: 0 bases; junction bases outside the gene matches: 5. The CDR3 spans 17 residues. This chain's CDR3 is CASSLWLAGVSTDTQYF. The CDR3 DNA follows: TGTGCCAGCAGTTTATGGCTAGCGGGAGTTAGCACAGATACGCAGTATTTT.

This clonotype was observed at least ten times. The genes are TRBV28 and TRBJ1-1; maybe TRBD1 (5 bases). The CDR3 contains 16 residues. V shed 7 bases and J shed 5 bases, with 23 bases lying between them. Germline CDR1 MDHEN, CDR2 SYDVKM. CDR3 loop: CASTESWGSLGTEAFF. CDR3 nucleotide sequence: TGTGCCAGCACCGAATCGTGGGGGTCACTAGGTACTGAAGCTTTCTTT.